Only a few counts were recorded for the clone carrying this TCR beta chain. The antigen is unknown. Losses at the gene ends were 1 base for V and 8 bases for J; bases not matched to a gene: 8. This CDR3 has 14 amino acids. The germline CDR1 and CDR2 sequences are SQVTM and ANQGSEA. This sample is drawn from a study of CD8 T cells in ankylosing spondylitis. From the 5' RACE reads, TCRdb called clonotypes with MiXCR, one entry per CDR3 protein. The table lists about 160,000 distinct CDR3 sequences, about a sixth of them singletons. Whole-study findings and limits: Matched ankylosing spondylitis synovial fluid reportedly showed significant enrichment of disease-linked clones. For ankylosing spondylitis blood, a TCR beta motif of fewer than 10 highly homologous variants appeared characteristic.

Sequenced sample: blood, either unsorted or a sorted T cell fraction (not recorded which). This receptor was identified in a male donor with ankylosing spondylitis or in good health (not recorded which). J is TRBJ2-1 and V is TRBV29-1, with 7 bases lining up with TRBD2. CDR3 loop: CSVEGTSSSDEQFF. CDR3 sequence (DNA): TGCAGCGTTGAAGGGACTAGTTCGTCGGATGAGCAGTTCTTC.